This entry lists 11 T cell receptor gamma chains sequenced from one sample in a study of gamma-delta T cells after stem cell transplantation. TCRdb redid clone calling on the RT-PCR reads using CATT. The sample has 200 to 250 gamma-chain clones, under 5% seen once. Input material: gamma-delta T cells. These receptor sequences come from a human donor. It is not recorded whose cells these are; they may come from a transplant donor.

This clone was detected only a few times. A read error is the likely source, as a far larger clone sits one nucleotide away. The chain recombines TRGV9 with TRGJ1 or TRGJ2. Germline V gene sequence: CDR1 GITISATS, CDR2 ISYDGTV (reference sequence). The CDR3 is 11 amino acids. CDR3 protein: CALWEPRKELF. CDR3 nucleotide sequence: TGTGCCTTGTGGGAGCCACGTAAGGAACTCTTT.

Points on this clone: TCRdb's listed protein matches a much larger clone and diverges from this DNA's translation at residue 7, likely through a read error; the protein shown comes from the DNA. The rearrangement joins TRGV9 to TRGJP. There are 15 residues in the CDR3. V shed 3 bases, J shed 9 bases, and the junction held 5 bases outside the gene matches. In germline, CDR1 is GITISATS, CDR2 ISYDGTV (reference sequence). The CDR3 DNA sequence: TGTGCCTTGTGGGAGCGAGTGTTGGGCAAAAAAATCAAGGTATTT. Its protein product is CALWERVLGKKIKVF.

Only one count was recorded for this clone. This chain links TRGV9 with TRGJP. The CDR3 runs to 19 residues. CDR1 and CDR2 (germline): GITISATS, ISYDGTV (reference sequence). The J segment lost 7 bases and the V segment lost 0 bases, leaving 12 bases of the junction unmatched. DNA of the CDR3: TGTGCCTTGTGGGAGGTGCCCACAGCCCGGGAGTTGGGCAAAAAAATCAAGGTATTT. Amino acid sequence: CALWEVPTARELGKKIKVF.

This clone qualifies as large (0.1 to 1%). The chain uses TRGV9 and TRGJP. From germline, CDR1 is GITISATS and CDR2 ISYDGTV (reference sequence). This CDR3 is built from 15 residues. V lost 2 bases, J lost 7 bases, and 2 bases stayed unmatched. In nucleotides, the CDR3 is TGTGCCTTGTGGGAGGGTGAGTTGGGCAAAAAAATCAAGGTATTT. Its translation is CALWEGELGKKIKVF.

In its sample, this clone is medium-sized. It differs at one base from a far larger clone, so likely a read error. Distinct nucleotide sequences in the sample also encode this CDR3. This chain uses TRGV9 with TRGJP. There are 15 residues in the CDR3. In germline, CDR1 is GITISATS, CDR2 ISYDGTV (reference sequence). CDR3 amino acids: CALWGQELGKKIKVF. In DNA form, the CDR3 reads TGTGCCCTGTGGGGCCAAGAGTTGGGCAAAAAAATCAAGGTATTT.

This clone is hyperexpanded within its sample. The sample contains more than one DNA sequence encoding this CDR3. The chain links TRGV9 to TRGJP. Per the germline V gene, CDR1 is GITISATS and CDR2 is ISYDGTV (reference sequence). The CDR3 totals 17 residues. The V gene end was trimmed by 0 bases and the J gene end by 5 bases; junction bases not matched to a gene: 4. CDR3 loop: CALWEVRKELGKKIKVF. CDR3 DNA: TGTGCCTTGTGGGAGGTGCGCAAAGAGTTGGGCAAAAAAATCAAGGTATTT.

A note on this clone: A far larger clone is one base from this, pointing to a likely read error. V gene TRGV8 combines with J gene TRGJ1 or TRGJ2. CDR3 length: 12 amino acids. Germline V gene lookup returns CDR1 VENAVY and CDR2 YDSYNSRV. This CDR3 is CATWDNYYKKLF. The CDR3, as DNA: TGCGCCACCTGGGATAATTATTATAAGAAACTCTTT.

Comment on this clone: Given a far larger clone just one base away, this is likely a sequencing read error. The sample holds other DNA sequences that translate to the same CDR3. The genes are TRGV9 and TRGJP. Per the germline V gene, CDR1 is GITISATS and CDR2 is ISYDGTV (reference sequence). The CDR3 covers 16 residues. Here the CDR3 reads CALWEDQELGKKIKVF. CDR3 nucleotides: TGTGCCTTGTGGGAGGATCAAGAGTTGGGCAAAAAAATCAAGGTATTC.

Within the sample, this clone is hyperexpanded. Other nucleotide sequences from this sample produce the same CDR3. This chain connects TRGV9 to TRGJ1 or TRGJ2. Germline V gives CDR1 GITISATS, CDR2 ISYDGTV (reference sequence). V shed 0 bases and J 7 bases; nucleotides not matched to a gene: 3. The CDR3 is 12 amino acids. The CDR3 region is CALWEVPYKKLF. CDR3 sequence (DNA): TGTGCCTTGTGGGAGGTGCCGTATAAGAAACTCTTT.

This clone is categorized as hyperexpanded. The same CDR3 arises from other DNA sequences in this sample as well. The CDR3 DNA follows: TGTGCCTTGTGGGAGCTTCAAGAGTTGGGCAAAAAAATCAAGGTATTT. Protein product: CALWELQELGKKIKVF. The chain combines TRGV9 with TRGJP. CDR3 length equals 16 residues. The V segment lost 3 bases and the J segment 4 bases; nucleotides outside the gene matches: 3. Germline values: CDR1 GITISATS, CDR2 ISYDGTV (reference sequence).

By sample fraction, this clone is medium-sized (0.01 to 0.1%). A far larger clone lies a single base away; this is likely a read error. Other DNA sequences within the sample encode an identical CDR3. The chain employs TRGV9 and TRGJP. CDR1 and CDR2 (germline): GITISATS, ISYDGTV (reference sequence). There are 15 residues in the CDR3. CDR3 DNA: TGTGCCTTGTGGGGCCAAGAGTTGGGCAAAAAGATCAAGGTATTT. Its protein is CALWGQELGKKIKVF.